This record looks at one T cell receptor (beta chain) sequence and its context. Here immunoSEQ multiplex PCR was the method, and the copy in TCRdb shows in-frame clones only, minus some. The sample records around 75,000 clones, approximately 90% being singletons. CDR3 length: 12 amino acids. CDR1 and CDR2 from the germline V gene are SGHTA and FQGTGA. The V end was cut by 8 bases, the J end by 1 base, with 8 bases between. The data belong to a study of blood T cell repertoires in COVID-19. Material: peripheral blood. This clonotype originated in a human donor in a cohort sampled during active COVID-19. The chain carries TRBV7-3 and TRBJ1-2; D gene uncertain. DNA of the CDR3: TGTGCCAGCGCAGAAAATAACTATGGCTACACCTTC. Translating it yields CASAENNYGYTF. The complete variable domain, with remaining parts taken from reference TRBV7-3 and TRBJ1-2, reads GAGVSQTPSNKVTEKGKYVELRCDPISGHTALYWYRQSLGQGPEFLIYFQGTGAADDSGLPNDRFFAVRPEGSVSTLKIQRTERGDSAVYLCASAENNYGYTFGSGTRLTVV.